The T cell receptor beta chain under discussion was sequenced for a study of cytomegalovirus exposure and HLA in healthy donors. Of note for this clone: Its antigen is as yet unknown.

This PCR relied on a set of 60 Vbeta primers and 13 Jbeta primers. Sequenced by immunoSEQ multiplex PCR; TCRdb stores in-frame clones only, minus some. Here the sample spans 150,000 to 200,000 clones, roughly 82% being singletons. Study-wide points: The study carried out a later analysis of TCR beta sequences. It associated about 15,000 of them with specific HLA alleles at a false discovery rate of 0.05.

The CDR3 runs 15 residues. CDR1 and CDR2 (germline): MNHNS, SASEGT. V lost 5 bases to trimming and J lost 5 bases, with 15 bases between them. The TCR was taken from a woman between 50 and 59 years old in good health and CMV-seropositive. The J gene is TRBJ1-4, the V gene TRBV6-1; D is undetermined. The sequenced sample consisted of PBMCs. In DNA, the CDR3 is TGTGCCAGCAGTTCCCCTAACGGGGAGAATGAAAAACTGTTTTTT. The encoded protein is CASSSPNGENEKLFF.